This T cell receptor beta chain was sequenced during a study of T cell responses to AZD1222 COVID-19 vaccine. Using immunoSEQ multiplex PCR, the repertoire was profiled, and TCRdb retains in-frame clones only, with some absent. The data show approximately 150,000 clones, with roughly nine tenths seen just once and under 2% held by the top ten. The germline V gene encodes CDR1 SGHAT and CDR2 FQNNGV. The V end was cut by 5 bases, the J end by 4 bases, with 11 bases between. The CDR3 runs 13 residues. This clone was seen once. Antigen unknown. Points from the study as a whole: Distributed over spike, vaccine-associated CD4 TCRs predominated at 160-218 and 743-854. Without day 14 samples, only post-peak T cell repertoires were studied. The study identified only 6 or 7 AZD1222 recipients as seropositive at baseline. White British donors predominated, females outnumbered males, and clonal diversity was possibly underestimated.

The rearrangement joins TRBV11-2 to TRBJ1-2; D unclear. The sequencing used peripheral blood, collected 28 days after the second AZD1222 dose. This TCR was recovered from an adult who received the AZD1222 COVID-19 vaccine. The CDR3, as DNA: TGTGCCAGCAGCGATCCGGGGTTCTATGGCTACACCTTC. Translating gives CASSDPGFYGYTF. The variable domain in full, completed from reference TRBV11-2 and TRBJ1-2, reads EAGVAQSPRYKIIEKRQSVAFWCNPISGHATLYWYQQILGQGPKLLIQFQNNGVVDDSQLPKDRFSAERLKGVDSTLKIQPAKLEDSAVYLCASSDPGFYGYTFGSGTRLTVV.